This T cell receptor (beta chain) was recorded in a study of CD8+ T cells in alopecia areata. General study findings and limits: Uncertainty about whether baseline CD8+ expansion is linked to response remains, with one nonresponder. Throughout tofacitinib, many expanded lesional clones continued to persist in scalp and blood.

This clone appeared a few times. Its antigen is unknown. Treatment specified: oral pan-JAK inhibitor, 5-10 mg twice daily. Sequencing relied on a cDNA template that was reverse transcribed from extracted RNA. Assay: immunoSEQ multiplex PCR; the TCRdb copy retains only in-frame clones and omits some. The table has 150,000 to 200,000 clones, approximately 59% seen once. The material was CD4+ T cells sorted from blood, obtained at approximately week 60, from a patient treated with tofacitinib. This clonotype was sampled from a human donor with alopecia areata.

CDR3 DNA sequence: TGTGCCAGCAGCTTGTTTACAGGGGACCAGCCCCAGCATTTT. Protein sequence: CASSLFTGDQPQHF. The chain uses TRBV7-2 and TRBJ1-5, with 7 bases aligning to TRBD1. Germline V gene data show CDR1 as SGHTA and CDR2 as FQGNSA. Losses at the gene ends were 3 bases for V and 7 bases for J; bases not matched to a gene: 6. There are 14 residues in the CDR3.